The sequence of this T cell receptor beta chain was determined in a study of graft-versus-host responses after intestinal transplantation. Study context: Multivisceral, liver-intestinal, or isolated intestinal transplants were received by the recipients. Every transplant recipient was induced with anti-thymocyte globulin, then maintained on tacrolimus and steroids for about three years. Study conclusions and caveats: Early post-transplant declines in HvG were associated with peak levels of circulating GvH clones.

There are 14 residues in the CDR3. With V trimmed by 4 bases and J by 7 bases, 11 bases remained unmatched. Germline values: CDR1 SGDLS, CDR2 YYNGEE. Clones were sequenced by immunoSEQ multiplex PCR, and TCRdb holds only the in-frame ones, with some missing. This table holds about 120,000 clones, over 85% found once. Details on this clone: As yet, its antigen is unknown.

The sequencing used unstimulated CD4+ T cells sorted from spleen or lymph node cells, collected before intestinal transplant. The receptor was isolated from a human donor who received an intestinal transplant. The chain links TRBV9 to TRBJ2-7; TRBD2 aligns across 7 bases. DNA for the CDR3: TGTGCCAGCAGCCAAAGCGGGATTTTGGGGGAGCAGTACTTC. Encoded protein: CASSQSGILGEQYF.